The sequence of this T cell receptor (beta chain) was determined in a study of vaccination and CD4 T cells after COVID-19. Treatment: approximately 11-day PBMC culture with coronavirus spike peptide pools or control peptides (ViraFEST assay). Oncomine TCR Beta short-read sequencing was applied to DNA from cultured CD4+ T cells. Each CDR3 protein gets one entry after TCRdb re-called the PCR reads with MiXCR. This sample yields about 20,000 distinct CDR3 sequences, of which around half are seen a single time; 4.5% to 5.5% belongs to the top ten. This clonotype appeared a few times. Its antigen is unknown. Germline-derived CDR1 and CDR2 are MNHEY and SMNVEV (reference sequence). V dropped 3 bases and J dropped 2; count of bases not matched to a gene: 5. The CDR3 consists of 15 residues.

This clonotype originated in a human donor who had recovered from COVID-19. The genes are TRBV27 and TRBJ2-3; 7 bases are shared with TRBD2. This specimen was CD4+ T cells from blood, cultured in vitro, taken before SARS-CoV-2 vaccination. CDR3 protein: CASSLKSGITDTQYF. Written as DNA, the CDR3 is TGTGCCAGCAGTTTGAAAAGCGGGATCACAGATACGCAGTATTTT.